Only one count was recorded for the clone carrying this T cell receptor beta chain. Its antigen is currently unknown. The sample holds other DNA sequences that translate to the same CDR3. The data were obtained in a study of shared clonotypes between healthy human individuals. Overall study findings and caveats: When compared with the clonotypes that were shared by all four sorted-subset donors, the non-shared clonotypes turned out to have lower generation probabilities.

Here immunoSEQ multiplex PCR was the method, and the copy in TCRdb shows in-frame clones only, minus some. The data contain 2.3 million or so clones, approximately 95% of them singletons. The sequencing sample was made of naive CD4+ T cells from PBMCs. Subset defined: CD45RA+ positively selected. The receptor's source is a young man in good health. Some clones in this sample may be carry-over from other donors' samples.

DNA of the CDR3: TGCGCCAGCAGCTTGGGAACAAGCACAGATACGCAGTATTTT. Translating it yields CASSLGTSTDTQYF. The V and J genes are TRBV5-1 and TRBJ2-3; D is uncertain. Per germline, CDR1 SGHRS and CDR2 YFSETQ. V was pared by 0 bases and J by 0 bases, with 5 bases between. The CDR3 runs 14 residues.